The TCR beta chain under discussion was sequenced for a study of blood T cell repertoires in COVID-19. Study-level information: Sites in the United States, Italy and Spain provided acute and convalescent COVID-19 samples. Nucleic acid was either cDNA or gDNA, and it came from T cells, B-cell-depleted T cells, or PBMCs.

Per the original data handling: Estimates of nucleated cell counts were drawn from the amplification of reference gene primers. The data were produced by immunoSEQ multiplex PCR, yet TCRdb's version contains in-frame clones alone and is incomplete. V, J and clone size were drawn from that table, and D and trimming were deduced from the DNA. The sample includes roughly 50,000 clones, over 80% of them seen just once. Trimming took off 7 bases at V and 6 bases at J, with 20 bases between the two ends. The CDR3 contains 15 residues. Germline V gene data show CDR1 as SGHVS and CDR2 as FQNEAQ. This TCR derives from a man in his fifties or sixties with acute or convalescent COVID-19. The sample consisted of peripheral blood. This chain uses TRBV7-8 with TRBJ2-3; a weak D match, TRBD2 (5 bases). CDR3 residues: CASIEGLGPTDTQYF. DNA for the CDR3: TGTGCCAGCATCGAGGGCCTGGGCCCCACGGATACGCAGTATTTT.